A selection of T cell receptor beta chains follows, all from one sample in a study of PD-L1 blockade in urothelial cancer. Assay: immunoSEQ multiplex PCR; the TCRdb copy retains only in-frame clones and omits some. The repertoire holds approximately 50,000 clones, with more than 70% as singletons. Sequences were derived from PBMCs, sampled around atezolizumab (anti-PD-L1) treatment. These receptors were taken from a man between 60 and 75 years old with urothelial cancer. Both conserved end residues are trimmed from each CDR3. The order of the fields is V gene, D gene, J gene, CDR3 protein. A D gene is named only where the DNA matches it firmly.

v_call: TRBV18; d_call: .; j_call: TRBJ2-2; cdr3_aa: ASSPPGSGNTGELF
v_call: TRBV18; d_call: TRBD1; j_call: TRBJ1-1; cdr3_aa: ASSPVRTGEAF
v_call: TRBV19; d_call: TRBD2; j_call: TRBJ2-4; cdr3_aa: ASSIDSSTSGQY
v_call: TRBV15; d_call: .; j_call: TRBJ2-2; cdr3_aa: ATSRAGDGTGELF
v_call: TRBV7-2; d_call: TRBD2; j_call: TRBJ2-1; cdr3_aa: ASSPIDRSGKV
v_call: TRBV5-1; d_call: .; j_call: TRBJ2-3; cdr3_aa: ASSFGDTQY
v_call: TRBV4-3; d_call: TRBD2; j_call: TRBJ2-3; cdr3_aa: ASSARTSGNTDTQY
v_call: TRBV5-1; d_call: .; j_call: TRBJ1-5; cdr3_aa: ASSLGINQPQH
v_call: TRBV25-1; d_call: .; j_call: TRBJ1-4; cdr3_aa: ASSEPRGAKEKLF
v_call: TRBV6-6; d_call: TRBD2; j_call: TRBJ2-3; cdr3_aa: ASSSQAGGGPDTQY
v_call: TRBV9; d_call: TRBD2; j_call: TRBJ2-1; cdr3_aa: ASSVGLAGFMRLRSYNEQF
v_call: TRBV6-5; d_call: TRBD2; j_call: TRBJ2-2; cdr3_aa: ASRRAGESAGELF
v_call: TRBV7-6; d_call: .; j_call: TRBJ1-4; cdr3_aa: ASSLAGQATNEKLF
v_call: TRBV6-1; d_call: TRBD1; j_call: TRBJ2-7; cdr3_aa: ASSQRTGGYEQY
v_call: TRBV19; d_call: TRBD1; j_call: TRBJ2-1; cdr3_aa: ASRTTGYNEQF
v_call: TRBV6-1; d_call: TRBD2; j_call: TRBJ2-7; cdr3_aa: ASSLQGGGGAGQY
v_call: TRBV9; d_call: .; j_call: TRBJ2-1; cdr3_aa: ASSAQTRTNEQF
v_call: TRBV6-6; d_call: .; j_call: TRBJ1-1; cdr3_aa: ASSYSEGVTTEAF
v_call: TRBV29-1; d_call: .; j_call: TRBJ2-1; cdr3_aa: SVDTFYNEQF
v_call: TRBV5-1; d_call: .; j_call: TRBJ1-1; cdr3_aa: ASSLGALNTEAF
v_call: TRBV28; d_call: TRBD2; j_call: TRBJ2-7; cdr3_aa: ASSRTSGSSYEQY
v_call: TRBV19; d_call: TRBD1; j_call: TRBJ1-5; cdr3_aa: ASSMDRGRGSNQPQH
v_call: TRBV9; d_call: .; j_call: TRBJ2-1; cdr3_aa: ASSGRMVSGGGYNEQF
v_call: TRBV7-2; d_call: .; j_call: TRBJ1-5; cdr3_aa: ASSLRGTAGWGNQPQH
v_call: TRBV10-2; d_call: TRBD2; j_call: TRBJ2-5; cdr3_aa: ASRAHRLAGRQETQY
v_call: TRBV30; d_call: .; j_call: TRBJ2-6; cdr3_aa: AWSGRGAGANVLT